This TCR beta chain was recovered during a study of regulatory T cells in long-lasting Graves disease. iRepertoire HTBI primers and Arm-PCR of CDR3 regions built TCR beta libraries. TCRdb re-analysed the multiplex PCR reads in MiXCR, keeping a single row per CDR3 protein. The sample lists 400,000 to 500,000 distinct CDR3 sequences, roughly 21% seen once, with roughly an eighth in the top ten. The sample's time point: persistent/refractory GD, antithyroid drugs over 5 years with positive TRAb. PBMC RNA served as the TCR library source. Clinicians diagnosed Graves' disease using American Thyroid Association guidelines. This clonotype occurred a few times. Germline V gene data show CDR1 as MNHNS and CDR2 as SASEGT. The CDR3 is made up of 14 amino acids. V was clipped by 3 bases and J by 4 bases; unmatched bases: 6.

This chain uses TRBV6-1 with TRBJ2-7, with TRBD1 matching over 7 bases. The clonotype was recovered from a female donor with Graves disease. Sample: peripheral blood mononuclear cells (PBMCs), taken when the disease was refractory, from a patient treated with antithyroid drugs. CDR3 DNA sequence: TGTGCCAGCAGTGACAGGGGGAATCCGTACGAGCAGTACTTC. Its translation: CASSDRGNPYEQYF.